Listed below are T cell receptor beta chains from one sample, sequenced in a study of a mutant IDH1 vaccine in newly diagnosed glioma. Antigens of these TCRs are unknown. Generated by immunoSEQ multiplex PCR, the TCRdb table keeps only in-frame clones and is missing some. The sample has fewer than 70,000 clones; around 80% are singletons. Here the sequenced sample was PBMCs, taken from a glioma patient whose treatment included an IDH1 peptide vaccine. These receptors were taken from a man aged 30 to 39 with glioma. CDR3s include the opening cysteine and the closing phenylalanine or tryptophan. Each record gives: V gene, clone size, D gene, CDR3 length, J gene, CDR3 DNA, CDR3 protein. D genes are given only for firm matches. Part of the rows lack a size; the others show once, few, many or a class for expanded clones.

TRBV5-1,once,TRBD2,16,TRBJ2-3,TGCGCCAGCAGCTTGGAAGGTAGCGGGATGCCAGATACGCAGTATTTT,CASSLEGSGMPDTQYF
TRBV7-6,NA,NA,17,TRBJ1-3,TGTGCCAGCAGCTTAGAACGACACTTTGGAAAGGGAAACACCATATATTTT,CASSLERHFGKGNTIYF
TRBV6-6,NA,NA,13,TRBJ1-1,TGTGCCAGCAGTTACGGGAGCCAGGGCTCAGCTTTCTTC,CASSYGSQGSAFF
TRBV14,NA,NA,15,TRBJ2-5,TGTGCCAGCAGCCTTCACCTGGTCCCCCAAGAGACCCAGTACTTC,CASSLHLVPQETQYF
TRBV5-1,NA,NA,14,TRBJ1-5,TGCGCCAGCAGCTTAGGGGAGGGAAATCAGCCCCAGCATTTT,CASSLGEGNQPQHF
TRBV2,NA,NA,15,TRBJ2-3,TGTGCCAGCAGTGAGGAACAGGGATCGGGCGATACGCAGTATTTT,CASSEEQGSGDTQYF
TRBV5-5,NA,NA,11,TRBJ2-1,TGTGCCAGCAAGGCGTACAATGAGCAGTTCTTC,CASKAYNEQFF
TRBV6-1,NA,NA,13,TRBJ1-2,TGTGCCAGCAGTGAACAGGGGAACTATGGCTACACCTTC,CASSEQGNYGYTF
TRBV15,NA,NA,15,TRBJ2-1,TGTGCCACGAACCGAGGGGGGCTCTCCTACAATGAGCAGTTCTTC,CATNRGGLSYNEQFF
TRBV5-1,few,NA,17,TRBJ2-2,TGCGCCAGCAGCTTGGCCCCGGGGACGGAGAGGACCGGGGAGCTGTTTTTT,CASSLAPGTERTGELFF
TRBV4-3,NA,NA,14,TRBJ2-2,TGCGCCAGCAGCCAAGATGTGGGGACCGGGGAGCTGTTTTTT,CASSQDVGTGELFF
TRBV10-2,NA,TRBD1,18,TRBJ1-5,TGCGCCAGCAGCCGGGGACAGCCTCTTCTTTATAGCAATCAGCCCCAGCATTTT,CASSRGQPLLYSNQPQHF
TRBV27,NA,TRBD1,14,TRBJ1-5,TGTGCCAGCAGGAAACAGGGGAGCAATCAGCCCCAGCATTTT,CASRKQGSNQPQHF
TRBV5-1,NA,NA,16,TRBJ1-1,TGCGCCAGCAGCTTGACAGGAACTGTGCGGAACACTGAAGCTTTCTTT,CASSLTGTVRNTEAFF
TRBV7-9,NA,TRBD2,17,TRBJ2-7,TGTGCCAGCAGCCCCGGGACTAGCGGGACTTTGAACTACGAGCAGTACTTC,CASSPGTSGTLNYEQYF
TRBV7-3,NA,TRBD1,15,TRBJ1-3,TGTGCCAGCAGCTTGGGGACAGGGGCTGGAAACACCATATATTTT,CASSLGTGAGNTIYF
TRBV5-4,NA,TRBD1,17,TRBJ1-2,TGTGCCAGCAGCCCCGCGGGGACAGGCCCAGAGGATCCTGGCTACACCTTC,CASSPAGTGPEDPGYTF
TRBV25-1,NA,NA,14,TRBJ1-2,TGTGCCAGCAGTGAATTCAGCGGAAGCTATGGCTACACCTTC,CASSEFSGSYGYTF
TRBV10-2,once,NA,16,TRBJ2-5,TGCGCCAGCAGTGAGAGGTATAGGGAGAGAGGGGAGACCCAGTACTTC,CASSERYRERGETQYF
TRBV27,NA,NA,16,TRBJ1-3,TGTGCCAGCAGTCCCCGGACACCTAGCTCTGGAAACACCATATATTTT,CASSPRTPSSGNTIYF
TRBV6-5,NA,TRBD1,15,TRBJ2-5,TGTGCCAGCAGTTACGGGACAGGGGTAGGAGAGACCCAGTACTTC,CASSYGTGVGETQYF
TRBV30,NA,NA,14,TRBJ1-2,TGTGCCTGGAGTGTCGGGGCAGGGGTAGGTGGCTACACCTTC,CAWSVGAGVGGYTF
TRBV7-9,few,NA,16,TRBJ1-3,TGTGCCAGCAGTTCTGCCGGGAGTTACTCTGGAAACACCATATATTTT,CASSSAGSYSGNTIYF
TRBV27,few,NA,13,TRBJ1-2,TGTGCCAGCAGGCTGGCTGGGTCGGATGGCTACACCTTC,CASRLAGSDGYTF
TRBV15,NA,NA,12,TRBJ2-7,TGTGCCACCAGCAGAGAACGGTACGAGCAGTACTTC,CATSRERYEQYF
TRBV5-6,NA,TRBD1,15,TRBJ1-3,TGTGCCAGCAGCTTTGCCGGGACAGGGGGAAACACCATATATTTT,CASSFAGTGGNTIYF
TRBV30,NA,NA,12,TRBJ1-2,TGTGCCTGGAATGGGGGTAACTATGGCTACACCTTC,CAWNGGNYGYTF
TRBV2,NA,NA,13,TRBJ2-1,TGTGCCGATACAAGGGACTCCTACAATGAGCAGTTCTTC,CADTRDSYNEQFF
TRBV6-5,NA,NA,15,TRBJ2-2,TGTGCCAGCAGTTACTTTGCATACTCCACCGGGGAGCTGTTTTTT,CASSYFAYSTGELFF
TRBV7-2,NA,TRBD2,16,TRBJ2-5,TGTGCCAGCAGCTCCCGGACTAGCGGGGTGCAAGAGACCCAGTACTTC,CASSSRTSGVQETQYF
TRBV7-9,NA,NA,13,TRBJ1-3,TGTGCCAGCACCCAGGACTCTGGAAACACCATATATTTT,CASTQDSGNTIYF
TRBV30,NA,NA,15,TRBJ2-5,TGTGCCTGGAGCCCACCGGGAGTTAACCGAGAGACCCAGTACTTC,CAWSPPGVNRETQYF